There are a few counts of the clone carrying this TCR beta chain. The antigen is not known. This CDR3 has 14 amino acids. Germline V gives CDR1 MDHEN, CDR2 SYDVKM. V lost 5 bases and J lost 4, with 11 bases in between. As every portion of the isolated RNA was reverse transcribed, the sequencing read expressed TCRB transcripts. TCRdb's table, derived via immunoSEQ multiplex PCR, lists solely in-frame clones and lacks some. Here the sample spans about 700,000 clones, around an eighth being singletons. The sample comes from a study of beta chain features in type 1 diabetes. Overall study results and limits: There was no resolution here of whether HLA type influences TCRB rearrangement. When Type 1 diabetes patients were examined, their TCRB CDR3s proved moderately but significantly shorter in all four CD4+ subsets.

Approximately 0.11 L of blood, on average, came from one heparinised draw per donor. The rearrangement links TRBV28 to TRBJ2-2, with D uncertain. Sequenced: naive CD4+ T cells from blood. The origin of this receptor is a young man with type 1 diabetes. In DNA form, the CDR3 reads TGTGCCAGCAGTCCTCATCCGGGCACCGGGGAGCTGTTTTTT. This sequence encodes CASSPHPGTGELFF.